This T cell receptor (beta chain) was captured by sequencing in a study of blood T cell repertoires in COVID-19. Original analysis: For nucleated cells, counts were estimated from reference gene primer amplification. TCRdb's table, derived via immunoSEQ multiplex PCR, lists solely in-frame clones and lacks some. Clone size and the V and J calls come from that table; the DNA yielded D and trimming. The sample lists 400,000 to 500,000 clones; about 88% were seen once. CDR1 and CDR2 from the germline V gene are MNHEY and SVGAGI. The CDR3 runs 15 residues. Trimming cost V 6 bases and J 4 bases, with 17 bases left between them. Individuals drawn from approximately 26 US areas were about 18 to 95 years old. Allocation to cohorts depended on clinical history reported by the participants.

The TCR originated in a woman under 30 who had been exposed to COVID-19. This sequence joins TRBV6-5 and TRBJ2-3, with a tentative D call TRBD1 (7 bases). Sequenced sample: PBMCs or T cells enriched from blood (not recorded which). Written as DNA, the CDR3 is TGTGCCAGCAGCTCCAGGGGGGCCCTCCCAGATACGCAGTATTTT. Residues: CASSSRGALPDTQYF.